The sequence of this T cell receptor (beta chain) was determined in a study of T cells in women clearing cervical HPV infection. A remark on this clone: The read ends 3 residues early relative to the CDR3; the germline J gene fills the gap.

Some clones are missing from TCRdb's copy, which holds only in-frame ones; the method was immunoSEQ multiplex PCR. This sample contains 30,000 to 40,000 clones. The CDR3 totals 13 residues. Trimming stripped 1 base from V and 4 bases from J, with 8 bases between. Looked up from germline, CDR1 is MNHNS and CDR2 is SASEGT. The source of this sequence is a woman between 18 and 70 years old with a cervical HPV16 infection that either progressed to CIN3+ or cleared (not recorded which). This rearrangement joins TRBV6-1 to TRBJ2-7; no clear D. The sample comprised blood buffy coat. CDR3 bases read: TGTGCCAGCAGTGAAGTGGCCCCTTACGAG. As protein: CASSEVAPYE. The whole CDR3 sequence reads CASSEVAPYEQYF.